These 25 T cell receptor beta chains originate from one sample sequenced in a study of blood T cell repertoires in COVID-19. TCRdb's table, derived via immunoSEQ multiplex PCR, lists solely in-frame clones and lacks some. Here the sample spans about 220,000 clones, around 83% being singletons. The sequenced sample was peripheral blood. Source of these receptors: a man aged 50 to 60 who had recovered from COVID-19.

This clone has just a few counts. The chain links TRBV19 to TRBJ1-5, with D maybe TRBD1 (6 bases). Per germline, CDR1 LNHDA and CDR2 SQIVND (reference sequence). The CDR3 length is 16 residues. V shed 4 bases and J shed 0 bases, with 13 bases lying between them. The CDR3 region has the DNA TGTGCCAGTAGTAAACTAGGACAGAATAGCAATCAGCCCCAGCATTTT. Amino acid sequence: CASSKLGQNSNQPQHF.

The chain has TRBV27 and TRBJ2-3; possibly TRBD2 for D (6 bases). V was cut by 0 bases and J by 2 bases, with 15 bases left in between. The CDR3 is 17 amino acids. Germline-derived CDR1 and CDR2 are MNHEY and SMNVEV (reference sequence). The CDR3 protein is CASSLSGWGEDTDTQYF. CDR3 bases: TGTGCCAGCAGTTTATCTGGCTGGGGGGAGGACACAGATACGCAGTATTTT.

CDR3 DNA sequence: TGTGCCAGCAAGGACAGTTTAGTCTATGGCTACACCTTC. Encoded protein: CASKDSLVYGYTF. The chain uses TRBV2 and TRBJ1-2, with TRBD1 as a possible D gene (6 bases). The germline V gene has CDR1 SNHLY and CDR2 FYNNEI. The CDR3 is 13 amino acids. V was trimmed by 7 bases and J by 4 bases, leaving 13 bases between them.

The chain joins TRBV9 to TRBJ2-7; D possibly corresponds to TRBD2 (5 bases). V was trimmed by 1 base and J by 2 bases, leaving 13 bases between them. CDR3 size: 15 residues. Germline CDR1 reads SGDLS; CDR2 reads YYNGEE. The CDR3 DNA reads TGTGCCAGCAGCGTAACTGGCGGGTTTACCTACGAGCAGTACTTC. Translated: CASSVTGGFTYEQYF.

The V and J genes are TRBV19 and TRBJ1-2; tentative D call: TRBD1 (6 bases). V gave up 5 bases and J gave up 4 bases, with 17 bases separating them. Germline assignment: CDR1 LNHDA and CDR2 SQIVND (reference sequence). The CDR3 sequence is 15 residues long. CDR3: CASSPDRTLFYGYTF. The CDR3 nucleotides read TGTGCCAGTAGTCCTGACAGGACCCTATTCTATGGCTACACCTTC.

In this sample, this clone turned up once. The chain joins TRBV24-1 to TRBJ2-3, with TRBD2 matching over 15 bases. The V gene's germline CDR1 is KGHDR and CDR2 SFDVKD. This CDR3 is built from 15 residues. V lost 5 bases to trimming and J lost 5 bases; unmatched junction nucleotides: 1. The CDR3 DNA is TGTGCCACCAGTGCGGGACTAGCGGGAGGAGATACGCAGTATTTT. It specifies CATSAGLAGGDTQYF.

V gene TRBV2 combines with J gene TRBJ1-3; TRBD1 matches at 7 bases. Losses at the gene ends were 5 bases for V and 4 bases for J; bases not matched to a gene: 5. Germline V gene sequence: CDR1 SNHLY, CDR2 FYNNEI. The CDR3 contains 14 residues. The CDR3: CASSNRGAGNTIYF. CDR3 bases: TGTGCCAGCAGTAACAGGGGTGCCGGAAACACCATATATTTT.

The chain combines TRBV19 with TRBJ1-2; D gene ambiguous. Per germline, CDR1 LNHDA and CDR2 SQIVND (reference sequence). V shed 6 bases and J shed 2 bases, with 10 bases lying between them. This CDR3 is built from 13 residues. CDR3 region: CASRLDLNYGYTF. CDR3 nucleotides: TGTGCCAGTAGGCTGGACTTAAACTATGGCTACACCTTC.

This rearrangement joins TRBV27 to TRBJ2-5; maybe TRBD1 (6 bases). CDR3 length equals 16 residues. V shed 5 bases and J shed 2 bases, with 18 bases lying between them. CDR1 and CDR2 from the germline V gene are MNHEY and SMNVEV (reference sequence). Here the CDR3 DNA reads TGTGCCAGCAGTAAACGACCCATAGGACAGCAAGAGACCCAGTACTTC. Its translation: CASSKRPIGQQETQYF.

This sequence joins TRBV28 and TRBJ2-7; 13 bases fit TRBD2. The germline V gene encodes CDR1 MDHEN and CDR2 SYDVKM. The trim removed 3 bases at V and 0 bases at J, leaving 11 bases unmatched. The CDR3 runs to 19 residues. DNA of the CDR3: TGTGCCAGCAGTTTCTCCACCCCCAGGACTAGCGGGAGCTCCTACGAGCAGTACTTC. Protein: CASSFSTPRTSGSSYEQYF.

The chain uses TRBV5-6 and TRBJ1-4; D is possibly TRBD1 (6 bases). This CDR3 region has 13 residues. CDR1 is SGHDT and CDR2 is YYEEEE in the germline V gene. V lost 4 bases, J lost 8 bases, and 12 bases lay in between. CDR3 sequence reads: CASSARTEEKLFF. The CDR3 DNA reads TGTGCCAGCAGCGCCAGGACAGAAGAAAAACTGTTTTTT.

The rearrangement uses TRBV10-1 and TRBJ2-3; TRBD2 aligns across 12 bases. CDR1 is WNHNN, CDR2 SYGVQD, per germline (reference sequence). Trimming at V came to 5 bases and at J to 4 bases, leaving 7 bases not matched to a gene. This CDR3 has 16 amino acids. Here the CDR3 DNA reads TGCGCCAGCAGTCCGTCTAGCGGGAGGGCGGCAGATACGCAGTATTTT. This encodes CASSPSSGRAADTQYF.

This clone was seen only once. The chain combines TRBV5-1 with TRBJ2-5; possibly TRBD2 for D (7 bases). CDR1 is SGHRS, CDR2 YFSETQ, per germline. V dropped 3 bases and J dropped 2 bases, with 29 bases sitting between them. The CDR3 is 20 residues long. CDR3 sequence: CASSSRLGDGGPPGQETQYF. The CDR3, as DNA: TGCGCCAGCAGCTCGCGACTAGGGGACGGGGGGCCTCCCGGTCAAGAGACCCAGTACTTC.

V gene TRBV11-3 combines with J gene TRBJ2-7, with 12 bases fitting TRBD1. The CDR3 length is 17 residues. Germline CDR1 SGHNT, CDR2 YENEEA. Germline trimming cut 6 bases from V and 5 bases from J; bases unmatched to any gene: 14. Written as DNA, the CDR3 is TGTGCCAGCAGTAGTAAACACATGGGACAGGGGGCAAACGAGCAGTACTTC. This gives the protein CASSSKHMGQGANEQYF.

The chain is built from TRBV19 and TRBJ2-1; D gene ambiguous. There are 11 residues in the CDR3. The V and J ends lost 2 bases and 7 bases respectively, with 3 bases between them. Germline V gene lookup returns CDR1 LNHDA and CDR2 SQIVND (reference sequence). CDR3 protein: CASSITNEQFF. CDR3 DNA: TGTGCCAGTAGTATAACTAATGAGCAGTTCTTC.

This clone has just one count. The CDR3 DNA is TGCGCCAGCACGCGACTAAGCCCGAACACCGGGGAGCTGTTTTTT. As protein: CASTRLSPNTGELFF. The chain links TRBV10-2 to TRBJ2-2; weak D call: TRBD2 (5 bases). CDR3 length equals 15 residues. Germline CDR1 is WSHSY and CDR2 is SAAADI. Trimming stripped 7 bases from V and 0 bases from J, with 12 bases between.

The rearrangement uses TRBV28 and TRBJ1-5; D might be TRBD1 (6 bases). CDR3 length: 13 amino acids. Germline V gene data show CDR1 as MDHEN and CDR2 as SYDVKM. V shed 2 bases and J shed 6 bases, with 8 bases lying between them. The CDR3 sequence is CASSLAGAQPQHF. CDR3 nucleotide sequence: TGTGCCAGCAGTTTAGCAGGGGCTCAGCCCCAGCATTTT.

The V and J genes are TRBV30 and TRBJ1-2; TRBD1 agrees at 10 bases. The CDR3 runs 14 residues. The trim removed 2 bases at V and 4 bases at J, leaving 4 bases unmatched. Looked up from germline, CDR1 is GTSNPN and CDR2 is SVGIG (reference sequence). CDR3 sequence (DNA): TGTGCCTGGAGTTTGGGACAGGGGAGCTATGGCTACACCTTC. Translating it yields CAWSLGQGSYGYTF.

This clone is a singleton in its sample. This chain uses TRBV9 with TRBJ2-2, with 11 bases that match TRBD2. This CDR3 contains 16 residues. From germline, CDR1 is SGDLS and CDR2 YYNGEE. J gave up 6 bases and V 2 bases, and 6 bases lay outside the gene matches. For the CDR3, the DNA is TGTGCCAGCAGCGTGGATAGCGGGAGGGCAGCCGGGGAGCTGTTTTTT. Its protein product is CASSVDSGRAAGELFF.

About this clone: The same CDR3 arises from other DNA sequences in this sample as well. This rearrangement joins TRBV7-2 to TRBJ2-1; 12 nucleotides line up with TRBD2. V shed 1 base, J shed 7 bases, and the junction held 2 bases outside the gene matches. This CDR3 comprises 15 residues. The germline V gene has CDR1 SGHTA and CDR2 FQGNSA. CDR3 sequence (DNA): TGTGCCAGCAGCTTAGAGCTAGCGGGAGGGAATGAGCAGTTCTTC. It translates to CASSLELAGGNEQFF.

The gene calls are TRBV19 and TRBJ1-4; possibly TRBD1 for D (6 bases). This CDR3 spans 17 amino acids. Germline CDR1 reads LNHDA; CDR2 reads SQIVND (reference sequence). The V end was cut by 5 bases, the J end by 2 bases, with 18 bases between. Written as DNA, the CDR3 is TGTGCCAGTAGTCCAGATTTACAGGGTAAGACTAATGAAAAACTGTTTTTT. The encoded protein is CASSPDLQGKTNEKLFF.

The genes are TRBV7-9 and TRBJ2-1, with 7 positions matching TRBD2. The CDR3 runs to 17 residues. J gave up 0 bases and V 5 bases, and 10 bases lay outside the gene matches. CDR1 is SEHNR and CDR2 is FQNEAQ in the germline V gene (reference sequence). The CDR3 sequence is CASSPTWGEGSYNEQFF. DNA of the CDR3: TGTGCCAGCAGCCCTACCTGGGGGGAGGGCTCCTACAATGAGCAGTTCTTC.

The chain carries TRBV6-5 and TRBJ2-1; 12 bases are shared with TRBD2. Germline CDR1 and CDR2: MNHEY and SVGAGI. V was clipped by 5 bases and J by 10 bases; unmatched bases: 9. This CDR3 is built from 15 residues. CDR3 in amino acids: CASSTTLLAGGEQFF. The CDR3, as DNA: TGTGCCAGCAGTACGACCTTACTAGCGGGAGGAGAGCAGTTCTTC.

V gene TRBV19 combines with J gene TRBJ1-2, with D perhaps TRBD1 (5 bases). The CDR3 has 14 amino acids. Germline CDR1 reads LNHDA; CDR2 reads SQIVND (reference sequence). V was cut by 10 bases and J by 1 base, with 16 bases left in between. The CDR3 spells CATRAGNLNYGYTF. CDR3 DNA sequence: TGTGCCACCCGGGCAGGGAACCTTAACTATGGCTACACCTTC.

CDR3 sequence reads: CASSQDDTPSNYGYTF. CDR3 bases: TGCGCCAGCAGCCAAGATGACACACCGTCTAACTATGGCTACACCTTC. The chain combines TRBV4-1 with TRBJ1-2; D remains ambiguous. The CDR3 totals 16 residues. In germline, CDR1 is MGHRA, CDR2 YSYEKL. V lost 0 bases, J lost 0 bases, and 11 bases lay in between.